This TCR beta chain was recovered during a study of T cells in Graves' hyperthyroidism and ophthalmopathy. Study at large: Pretreatment peripheral blood was obtained at initial diagnosis.

Orbital computed tomography, thyroid ultrasound, serum thyroxine and TRAb, and clinical symptoms together informed the diagnoses. The PBMCs were sourced from fresh peripheral blood (about 9.6 ml). Many counts were recorded for this clonotype. Its antigen is unknown. CDR3 size: 17 residues. CDR1 is SGHVS, CDR2 FQNEAQ, per germline. Trimming took 5 bases from V and 3 from J; bases not matched to a gene: 14. Study-wide results and caveats: Ophthalmopathy could be told apart from stable hyperthyroidism with a 13 V-J model.

Amplification of TCR beta CDR3 regions used RNA as the template. The HTBI set primed first-round TCR CDR3 RT-PCR. TCRdb redid the calling of the multiplex PCR reads with MiXCR, one entry per CDR3 protein. The sample contains under 300,000 distinct CDR3 sequences, about an eighth of which appear only once. V is TRBV7-8 and J is TRBJ2-3, with 7 bases fitting TRBD1. The sample comprised blood. The origin of this receptor is a woman between 25 and 40 years old with Graves' hyperthyroidism that later progressed to Graves' ophthalmopathy. CDR3 bases: TGTGCCAGCAGCATCGGGGACAGCGCCCCAGGGACAGATACGCAGTATTTT. Translated: CASSIGDSAPGTDTQYF.